Given below is one T cell receptor (beta chain) in context. The CDR3 covers 14 residues. Losses at the gene ends were 7 bases for V and 2 bases for J; bases not matched to a gene: 6. Germline CDR1 SNHLY, CDR2 FYNNEI. Using immunoSEQ multiplex PCR, the repertoire was profiled, and TCRdb retains in-frame clones only, with some absent. The repertoire has hundreds of thousands of clones, approximately 83% of them found once; the top ten carry roughly 1.3%. This entry is derived from a study of blood T cell repertoires in COVID-19. Study information: COVID-19 samples collected from the United States, Italy and Spain covered acute and convalescent phases.

The clonotype was recovered from a woman in her twenties or thirties with COVID-19, enrolled during active disease. The material sequenced was peripheral blood. The chain employs TRBV2 and TRBJ1-2; 8 nucleotides match TRBD1. The CDR3 bases are TGTGCCAGCATCATAGACAGGGGCAACTATGGCTACACCTTC. Its protein is CASIIDRGNYGYTF.